The TCR beta chain under discussion was sequenced for a study of T cells in Graves' hyperthyroidism and ophthalmopathy. Study results and caveats: Ophthalmopathy was distinguished from stable hyperthyroidism by 13 V-J signatures. Most expanded thyroid clonotypes above 0.001 also appeared in blood.

What was amplified from RNA transcripts were TCR beta CDR3 regions. A set of HTBI primers served as the primers for a first-round RT-PCR of the TCR CDR3. One entry per CDR3 protein, called by TCRdb with MiXCR from the multiplex PCR reads. The sample has some 800,000 distinct CDR3 sequences; over 35% are singletons. This clonotype was picked up many times. Its target is not known. Graves' hyperthyroidism is called stable when ophthalmopathy does not progress within 18 months. In making diagnoses, clinical symptoms, serum thyroxine and TRAb, thyroid ultrasound and orbital computed tomography were all used. The CDR3 length is 16 residues. Germline loops: CDR1 SGHAT, CDR2 FQNNGV. Trimming cost V 4 bases and J 2 bases, with 17 bases left between them.

This receptor was taken from a man between 18 and 29 years old with Graves' hyperthyroidism. The specimen was blood. This chain links TRBV11-2 with TRBJ2-5, with a possible D match to TRBD2 (6 bases). The CDR3 is CASSSGASVIQETQYF. CDR3 nucleotide sequence: TGTGCCAGCAGCTCCGGGGCTAGCGTGATTCAAGAGACCCAGTACTTC.